This TCR beta chain was profiled in a study of metastatic and nonmetastatic thyroid tumors (dated by TCRdb to the early 2020s). As for the study more broadly: For patients with malignant and with benign thyroid disease, the researchers compared repertoires between peripheral blood samples and tumor or nodule tissue samples.

General study outcomes and caveats: In both blood and tumor samples, malignant tumors were reported to have significantly higher TCR beta diversity than benign nodules.

No patient had received any treatment before thyroid surgery. Using T-cell receptor beta sequencing, the study looked back at clinical samples from patients collected from the early 2010s to the late 2010s. The method behind the library was PCR. These reads were obtained on an Illumina HiSeq 4000. High-throughput sequencing was used to profile the CDR3 region of the TCR beta-chain in every patient. As for the original processing: A classifier to discriminate distant-metastatic papillary thyroid cancer patients was built from CDR3 differences across clinicopathological groups. To measure repertoire diversity the researchers used the Shannon index, while the Morisita-Horn index served to gauge how similar the tumor and blood repertoires were. In-frame beta chains were kept once TCRdb had trimmed the public reads at Q25 with fastp and called clones with MiXCR. V and J calls and clone size were set by TCRdb, not the authors. This sample lists 35,000 to 50,000 clones; roughly 14% were detected once. The ten largest account for more than 8% of the sample.

The CDR3 runs 14 amino acids, cysteine and phenylalanine included. Only the CDR3 part of the read is kept: 42 bases, read in frame from the first base. CDR1 and CDR2, per the germline V gene, are SGHRS and YFSETQ. In its sample, this clone was seen many times. Its recognized antigen is unknown. The junction shows a germline mismatch at one end, possibly a read error. Distinct nucleotide sequences in the sample also encode this CDR3. This receptor chain uses TRBV5-1 and TRBJ2-2; the D gene is perhaps TRBD2, from 5 matching bases. The sample comprised blood. The sequence derives from a female donor with papillary thyroid cancer or a benign thyroid nodule (not recorded which). Some clones in this sample may be carry-over from other donors' samples. The sequence in DNA is TGCGCCAGCAGCTTGGAAAGGAACACCGGGGAACTGTTTTTT. The translation is CASSLERNTGELFF.